The sequence of this TCR beta chain was determined in a study of T cell responses to AZD1222 COVID-19 vaccine. Study-level findings and limits: The donor cohort was predominantly white British with a female majority, and clonal diversity may have been underestimated. None of the repertoires were sampled until the peak T cell response had passed. Baseline seropositives among AZD1222 recipients totaled only 5 to 7.

In the case of this clone: The antigen remains unidentified.

The repertoire was sequenced with immunoSEQ multiplex PCR; TCRdb's copy has only in-frame clones and lacks some. The repertoire consists of about 140,000 clones, with 90% to 95% occurring once and the leading ten covering 3% to 4%. The sequences come from peripheral blood, collected 28 days after the second AZD1222 dose. This TCR was recovered from an adult who received the AZD1222 COVID-19 vaccine.

CDR3 nucleotides: TGTGCCAGCAGCCCGGGGACAGGAGACAACTACAATGAGCAGTTCTTC. It encodes CASSPGTGDNYNEQFF. This chain links TRBV11-2 with TRBJ2-1; 8 nucleotides align to TRBD1. Germline assignment: CDR1 SGHAT and CDR2 FQNNGV. V trimming: 5 bases; J trimming: 3 bases; junction bases outside the gene matches: 9. The CDR3 runs to 16 residues.